The clone carrying this T cell receptor (beta chain) has only a few counts. With 9 bases removed from V and 0 bases from J, the gap between germline ends came to 9 bases. The CDR3 has 13 residues. Germline CDR1 SGHVS, CDR2 FNYEAQ. The data were taken from a study of human T cells and chemical hapten exposure. Study details: While the roughly 23-week study was under way, patients received diphenylcyclopropenone on the scalp every week.

Library construction involved attaching unique molecular identifiers to individual cDNA molecules, which allowed quantitative, reproducible TCR counting. MiXCR, applied by TCRdb to the RACE reads, yields one record per CDR3 protein. The data hold more than 70,000 distinct CDR3 sequences, with around 11% observed a single time. Regarding time point: patch test 1, 2 weeks after DPC sensitization. Treatment given: therapeutic diphenylcyclopropenone sensitization with weekly scalp DPC. Alopecia patients, 18 to 70 years old and DPC-suitable, served as donors. Sequenced material: whole blood, taken in connection with sensitization to the hapten diphenylcyclopropenone (DPC). V and J are TRBV7-6 and TRBJ1-3; tentatively, D is TRBD1 (6 bases). The clonotype originates from an older woman with alopecia areata. Some clones in this sample may be carry-over from other donors' samples. The CDR3 sequence is CARNRVSGNTIYF. CDR3 sequence (DNA): TGTGCCAGAAACAGGGTCTCTGGAAACACCATATATTTT.